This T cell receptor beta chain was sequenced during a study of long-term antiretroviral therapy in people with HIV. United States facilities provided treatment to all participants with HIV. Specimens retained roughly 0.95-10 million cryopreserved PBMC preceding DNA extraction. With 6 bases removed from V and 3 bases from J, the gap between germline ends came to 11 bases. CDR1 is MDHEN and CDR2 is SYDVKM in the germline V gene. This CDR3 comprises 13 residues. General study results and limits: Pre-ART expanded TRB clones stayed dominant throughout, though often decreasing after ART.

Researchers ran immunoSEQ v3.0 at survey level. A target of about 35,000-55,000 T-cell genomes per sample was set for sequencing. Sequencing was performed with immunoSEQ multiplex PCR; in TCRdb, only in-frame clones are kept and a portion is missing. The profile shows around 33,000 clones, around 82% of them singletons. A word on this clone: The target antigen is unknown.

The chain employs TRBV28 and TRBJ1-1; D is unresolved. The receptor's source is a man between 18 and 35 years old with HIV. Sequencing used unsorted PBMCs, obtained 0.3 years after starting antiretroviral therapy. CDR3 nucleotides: TGTGCCAGCAGAGGTCGAGCGGACACTGAAGCTTTCTTT. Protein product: CASRGRADTEAFF.